Listed below are T cell receptor beta chains from one sample, sequenced in a study of T cell repertoires in cytomegalovirus infection. TCRdb used MiXCR to reprocess the reads, holding one entry per CDR3 protein. The sample yields approximately 130,000 distinct CDR3 sequences, almost 9% seen once. The specimen sequenced was PBMCs. The origin of the receptors is a human donor in good health (CMV status not recorded). Some clones in this sample may be carry-over from other donors' samples. CDR3s include the opening cysteine and the closing phenylalanine or tryptophan. A D gene is named only where the DNA matches it firmly. Rows give clone size only sometimes, using once, few, many, or a class for an expanded clone.

D gene: .
J gene: TRBJ1-1
V gene: TRBV7-8
clone size: many
CDR3 DNA: TGTGCCAGCAGCACATTGATTGTGACAGCTAGCACTGAAGCTTTCTTT
CDR3 protein: CASSTLIVTASTEAFF

D gene: .
J gene: TRBJ1-4
V gene: TRBV6-5
clone size: few
CDR3 DNA: TGTGCCAGCAAAAACGCCCACATTGCAACTAATGAAAAACTGTTTTTT
CDR3 protein: CASKNAHIATNEKLFF

D gene: .
J gene: TRBJ2-7
V gene: TRBV10-3
clone size: few
CDR3 DNA: TGTGCCATCAGTGAGCAACAGGCATCCTACGAGCAGTACTTC
CDR3 protein: CAISEQQASYEQYF

D gene: .
J gene: TRBJ2-2
V gene: TRBV7-2
clone size: many
CDR3 DNA: TGTGCCAGCAGCCGATACACCGGGGAGCTGTTTTTT
CDR3 protein: CASSRYTGELFF

D gene: .
J gene: TRBJ2-1
V gene: TRBV3-1
clone size: many
CDR3 DNA: TGTGCCAGCAGCCAAGAAAAACACCCGAGCTCCTACAATGAGCAGTTCTTC
CDR3 protein: CASSQEKHPSSYNEQFF

D gene: TRBD1
J gene: TRBJ1-5
V gene: TRBV14
clone size: many
CDR3 DNA: TGTGCCAGCAGCCAAGGGGGGACAGGCAATCAGCCCCAGCATTTT
CDR3 protein: CASSQGGTGNQPQHF

D gene: TRBD1
J gene: TRBJ2-1
V gene: TRBV2
clone size: many
CDR3 DNA: TGTGCCAGCAGAGGGACAGGGTACAATGAGCAGTTCTTC
CDR3 protein: CASRGTGYNEQFF

D gene: .
J gene: TRBJ1-1
V gene: TRBV2
clone size: many
CDR3 DNA: TGTGCCAGCAGGCGAACTGAAGCTTTCTTT
CDR3 protein: CASRRTEAFF

D gene: .
J gene: TRBJ2-3
V gene: TRBV7-2
clone size: .
CDR3 DNA: TGTGCCAGCAGCGGGGGGGGGGGGGGGGCAAAAGATACGCAGTATTTT
CDR3 protein: CASSGGGGGAKDTQYF

D gene: .
J gene: TRBJ2-7
V gene: TRBV19
clone size: .
CDR3 DNA: TGTGCCAGTACCCGACAGGACTCCTACGAGCAGTACTTC
CDR3 protein: CASTRQDSYEQYF

D gene: TRBD1
J gene: TRBJ1-4
V gene: TRBV29-1
clone size: .
CDR3 DNA: TGCAGCGCCCCCGGGACAGGGACTGAAAAACTGTTTTTT
CDR3 protein: CSAPGTGTEKLFF

D gene: .
J gene: TRBJ1-1
V gene: TRBV5-4
clone size: many
CDR3 DNA: TGTGCCAGCAGCTTGCCAGCAATGAACACTGAAGCTTTCTTT
CDR3 protein: CASSLPAMNTEAFF

D gene: .
J gene: TRBJ1-4
V gene: TRBV20-1
clone size: few
CDR3 DNA: TGCAGTGCTAGAATCCCGGGGACCCCTAATGAAAAACTGTTTTTT
CDR3 protein: CSARIPGTPNEKLFF

D gene: .
J gene: TRBJ1-5
V gene: TRBV28
clone size: many
CDR3 DNA: TGTGCCAGCAGTCCACCCGGGACCCGAAACAATCAGCCCCAGCATTTT
CDR3 protein: CASSPPGTRNNQPQHF

D gene: .
J gene: TRBJ1-2
V gene: TRBV5-6
clone size: many
CDR3 DNA: TGTGCCAGCAGCTGGGGCACAGGGCATGGTGGCTACACCTTC
CDR3 protein: CASSWGTGHGGYTF

D gene: TRBD1
J gene: TRBJ2-1
V gene: TRBV20-1
clone size: many
CDR3 DNA: TGCAGTGCCCGCCCGGACAGGGGGGATGAGCAGTTCTTC
CDR3 protein: CSARPDRGDEQFF

D gene: TRBD2
J gene: TRBJ2-1
V gene: TRBV5-1
clone size: many
CDR3 DNA: TGCGCCAGCAGCCCCAATGTAGTAGCGGGGCCCTACAATGAGCAGTTCTTC
CDR3 protein: CASSPNVVAGPYNEQFF